This passage covers 14 T cell receptor beta chains from one sample sequenced in a study of Graves' ophthalmopathy and Graves' hyperthyroidism. As the template, RNA transcripts were used to amplify TCR beta CDR3 regions. RT-PCR was first run with HTBI primers, then multiplex PCR in a second round. TCRdb processed the multiplex PCR reads anew with MiXCR; each CDR3 protein has one entry. The sample records about 620,000 distinct CDR3 sequences, 22% being singletons. Sequencing was performed on peripheral blood. The receptor set was obtained from a woman between 18 and 29 years old with stable Graves' hyperthyroidism. Some clones in this sample may be carry-over from other donors' samples.

This clonotype was found a few times. The V gene is TRBV6-1, the J gene TRBJ1-1; maybe TRBD1 (6 bases). The V gene's germline CDR1 is MNHNS and CDR2 SASEGT. V was trimmed by 8 bases and J by 1 base, leaving 11 bases between them. The CDR3 is 13 amino acids. This CDR3 reads CASLHRENTEAFF. CDR3 sequence (DNA): TGTGCCAGCCTCCACAGGGAGAACACTGAAGCTTTCTTT.

This clonotype was seen repeatedly, ten times or more. The rearrangement joins TRBV12-3 or TRBV12-4 to TRBJ1-1; no firm D call. The length of the CDR3 is 14 residues. Trimming left V 6 bases short and J 1 base short, with 12 bases between. The CDR3 sequence is CASSPIGPNTEAFF. In nucleotides, the CDR3 is TGTGCCAGCAGCCCTATCGGGCCGAACACTGAAGCTTTCTTT.

This clonotype was seen many times. The chain is built from TRBV20-1 and TRBJ2-3, with 9 bases aligning to TRBD2. Per the germline V gene, CDR1 is DFQATT and CDR2 is SNEGSKA (reference sequence). The CDR3 has 15 residues. Losses at the gene ends were 6 bases for V and 5 bases for J; bases not matched to a gene: 12. CDR3 sequence reads: CSAIRLAVVVDTQYF. The CDR3 DNA reads as TGCAGTGCCATAAGACTAGCGGTTGTGGTAGATACGCAGTATTTT.

V usage is TRBV30 and J usage is TRBJ2-2; TRBD1 agrees at 7 bases. The V gene's germline CDR1 is GTSNPN and CDR2 SVGIG (reference sequence). This CDR3 is 16 amino acids long. J lost 2 bases, V lost 4 bases, and 10 bases had no gene match. The CDR3 sequence: CAWINRDRPNTGELFF. DNA of the CDR3: TGTGCCTGGATCAATCGGGACAGACCCAACACCGGGGAGCTGTTTTTT.

This clonotype has ten or more counts. The chain recombines TRBV7-2 with TRBJ2-7, with D perhaps TRBD1 (6 bases). Germline-derived CDR1 and CDR2 are SGHTA and FQGNSA. The CDR3 runs to 14 residues. V was clipped by 2 bases and J by 0 bases, with 8 bases between them. The CDR3 coding sequence is TGTGCCAGCAGCTTACAGGGGTCCTCCTACGAGCAGTACTTC. It is translated as CASSLQGSSYEQYF.

The sample holds a few counts of this clonotype. The chain employs TRBV12-3 or TRBV12-4 and TRBJ2-7; D gene unclear. The CDR3 runs 14 residues. Trimming pared 3 bases from V and 0 bases from J, leaving 9 bases between. The CDR3 region is CASSLYIHSYEQYF. The CDR3 nucleotides are TGTGCCAGCAGTTTGTACATACACTCCTACGAGCAGTACTTC.

The rearrangement uses TRBV15 and TRBJ1-5, with 10 bases aligning to TRBD1. V lost 5 bases, J lost 7 bases, and 11 bases stayed unmatched. In germline, CDR1 is LNHNV, CDR2 YYDKDF (reference sequence). CDR3 length: 16 amino acids. CDR3 nucleotides: TGTGCCACCAGCGGGGGGGGACAGGGGTCGAGGCAGCCCCAGCATTTT. It yields the protein CATSGGGQGSRQPQHF.

There are a few counts of this clonotype. The chain couples TRBV5-1 to TRBJ1-2; tentative D call: TRBD1 (5 bases). Trimming took 3 bases from V and 4 from J, leaving 10 bases between them. Germline CDR1 is SGHRS and CDR2 is YFSETQ. The CDR3 runs 13 residues. The CDR3 sequence is CASSWGRTYGYTF. DNA for the CDR3: TGCGCCAGCAGCTGGGGACGGACCTATGGCTACACCTTC.

This clonotype was seen ten or more times. V and J are TRBV6-5 and TRBJ2-2; 13 nucleotides align to TRBD2. The CDR3 extends over 15 amino acids. Trimming took 4 bases from V and 8 from J; bases not matched to a gene: 4. Per germline, CDR1 MNHEY and CDR2 SVGAGI. CDR3 sequence: CASSFRLAGGGELFF. CDR3 bases: TGTGCCAGCAGTTTCCGACTAGCGGGGGGTGGGGAGCTGTTTTTT.

This clonotype was seen ten or more times. V and J are TRBV7-9 and TRBJ2-7, with D tentatively TRBD2 (5 bases). Looked up from germline, CDR1 is SEHNR and CDR2 is FQNEAQ (reference sequence). The CDR3 sequence is 12 residues long. Trimming stripped 4 bases from V and 6 bases from J, with 10 bases between. The CDR3 protein is CASSSGETEQYF. Here the CDR3 DNA reads TGTGCCAGCAGCTCCGGGGAGACCGAGCAGTACTTC.

The sample holds many counts of this clonotype. This chain uses TRBV25-1 with TRBJ1-1; no definite D call. Germline CDR1 reads MGHDK; CDR2 reads SYGVNS. The CDR3 spans 12 residues. V was cut by 6 bases and J by 0 bases, with 5 bases left in between. This chain's CDR3 is CASRTLNTEAFF. The DNA for the CDR3 is TGTGCCAGCAGAACTTTGAACACTGAAGCTTTCTTT.

This clonotype was recorded only once. This CDR3 reads CAITITGTGPLEAFF. The DNA for the CDR3 is TGTGCCATCACTATCACCGGGACAGGACCACTCGAAGCTTTCTTT. The V and J genes are TRBV28 and TRBJ1-1, with TRBD1 identical over 8 bases. CDR3 length: 15 residues. The V and J ends lost 10 bases and 8 bases, in that order; junction bases with no gene match: 18. The germline V gene has CDR1 MDHEN and CDR2 SYDVKM. Based on the CDR3 plus reference TRBV28 and TRBJ1-1, the full variable domain is DVKVTQSSRYLVKRTGEKVFLECVQDMDHENMFWYRQDPGLGLRLIYFSYDVKMKEKGDIPEGYSVSREKKERFSLILESASTNQTSMYLCAITITGTGPLEAFFGQGTRLTVV.

The chain employs TRBV6-1 and TRBJ2-6, with D unresolved. V lost 6 bases, J lost 3 bases, and 12 bases lay in between. The CDR3 has 15 amino acids. Germline V gives CDR1 MNHNS, CDR2 SASEGT. In DNA form, the CDR3 reads TGTGCCAGCAGCCAGAGGCTGGGTGGGGCCAACGTCCTGACTTTC. This gives the protein CASSQRLGGANVLTF.

The chain recombines TRBV30 with TRBJ2-7; 12 positions match TRBD2. This CDR3 is built from 15 residues. CDR1 is GTSNPN and CDR2 is SVGIG in the germline V gene (reference sequence). J was trimmed by 2 bases and V by 3 bases; bases with no gene match: 5. The CDR3 DNA follows: TGTGCCTGGAGCACCCTAGCGGGAGGGCCCTACGAGCAGTACTTC. Its translation: CAWSTLAGGPYEQYF.